Below, 11 T cell receptor beta chains from the same sample are listed, as sequenced in a study of T cell repertoires in cytomegalovirus infection (dated by TCRdb to the late 2010s). The sequencer listed for this sample is Illumina HiSeq 1500. TCRdb applied fastp at Q25 and MiXCR to the public reads, then kept only in-frame beta chains. One record per CDR3 amino acid sequence lists the most common genes and DNA. The sample profile shows just under 550,000 distinct CDR3 sequences; about 30% of them were found once. Clones ranked in the top ten supply approximately 13% of the sample. Material: PBMCs. The receptors come from a human donor in good health (CMV status not recorded). Some clones in this sample may be carry-over from other donors' samples.

V is TRBV12-3 or TRBV12-4 and J is TRBJ2-3; D may be TRBD1 or TRBD2 (5 bases each). V shed 1 base and J shed 14 bases, with 13 bases lying between them. This CDR3 contains 12 residues. CDR3 nucleotides: TGTGCCAGCAGTTTAGTGGGGGAGAGAGGGTATTTT. Amino acids: CASSLVGERGYF.

This clonotype was recorded a few times. The rearrangement links TRBV12-3 or TRBV12-4 to TRBJ1-2, with D unclear. Trimming removed 5 bases at V and 4 bases at J, with 5 bases between. The CDR3 consists of 11 residues. The CDR3 nucleotides read TGTGCCAGCAGTGCGTCCTATGGCTACACCTTC. It specifies CASSASYGYTF.

The chain is built from TRBV20-1 and TRBJ2-7, with 7 bases that match TRBD1. The CDR3 is 14 amino acids. The junction had 5 bases not matched to a gene; V was cut back by 0 bases and J by 3 bases. CDR1 DFQATT and CDR2 SNEGSKA come from the germline V gene (reference sequence). The CDR3 nucleotides read TGCAGTGCTAGAGATTTGTCAGGGGGCTACGAGCAGTACTTC. It specifies CSARDLSGGYEQYF.

This clonotype was seen a few times. CDR3 residues: CASSLTGAQARNQPQHF. The CDR3 nucleotides are TGTGCCAGCAGCCTGACAGGGGCCCAGGCGCGCAATCAGCCCCAGCATTTT. The chain carries TRBV7-6 and TRBJ1-5; TRBD1 matches 8 bases. V gave up 5 bases and J gave up 2 bases; unmatched junction bases: 11. Germline-derived CDR1 and CDR2 are SGHVS and FNYEAQ. The CDR3 is 17 amino acids.

The V gene is TRBV4-1, the J gene TRBJ2-2, with 7 bases aligning to TRBD2. There are 19 residues in the CDR3. Germline V gene data show CDR1 as MGHRA and CDR2 as YSYEKL. Trimming removed 0 bases from V and 2 bases from J; junction bases left unmatched: 12. The CDR3 is CASSQEGAAASGNTGELFF. The CDR3 DNA follows: TGCGCCAGCAGCCAAGAAGGAGCGGCGGCTAGCGGAAACACCGGGGAGCTGTTTTTT.

The V call is TRBV5-6, the J call TRBJ2-4; 10 bases match TRBD2. CDR3 size: 16 residues. Unmatched junction bases numbered 7, after V lost 4 bases and J lost 3 bases. CDR1 and CDR2 from the germline V gene are SGHDT and YYEEEE. The CDR3: CASSPLAGGGKNIQYF. As DNA, the CDR3 is TGTGCCAGCAGCCCATTAGCGGGAGGCGGCAAAAACATTCAGTACTTC.

The rearrangement joins TRBV6-5 to TRBJ1-1; D might be TRBD1 (5 bases). The CDR3 is made up of 15 amino acids. The V gene's germline CDR1 is MNHEY and CDR2 SVGAGI. Trimming took off 0 bases at V and 1 base at J, with 9 bases between the two ends. The CDR3 region is CASSYSRQQNTEAFF. CDR3 DNA sequence: TGTGCCAGCAGTTACTCGAGACAGCAGAACACTGAAGCTTTCTTT.

The CDR3 region is CASSPGGTGLGSYTF. Written as DNA, the CDR3 is TGTGCCAGCTCACCAGGGGGGACAGGCCTGGGAAGCTACACCTTC. The chain is built from TRBV18 and TRBJ1-2; 8 bases are shared with TRBD1. The CDR3 contains 15 residues. Germline V CDR1 and CDR2: KGHSH, LQKENI. V gave up 2 bases and J gave up 9 bases; unmatched junction bases: 11.

This clonotype was seen only a few times. J is TRBJ2-7 and V is TRBV5-1, with D possibly being TRBD1 or TRBD2 (6 bases each). The CDR3 has 14 residues. From germline, CDR1 is SGHRS and CDR2 YFSETQ. The V end lost 3 bases, the J end lost 1 base, and 11 bases lay between the germline ends. In DNA, the CDR3 is TGCGCCAGCAGCTCCCGGAGGGGGTCCTACGAGCAGTACTTC. It translates to CASSSRRGSYEQYF. Combining the CDR3 with reference TRBV5-1 and TRBJ2-7 gives the whole variable domain KAGVTQTPRYLIKTRGQQVTLSCSPISGHRSVSWYQQTPGQGLQFLFEYFSETQRNKGNFPGRFSGRQFSNSRSEMNVSTLELGDSALYLCASSSRRGSYEQYFGPGTRLTVT.

In the case of this clonotype: A much larger clone differs by one base, so this may be a read error. The chain couples TRBV28 to TRBJ2-7; D not certain. Germline CDR1 and CDR2: MDHEN and SYDVKM. The length of the CDR3 is 14 residues. CDR3 DNA: TGTGCCAGCAGTCTTCCGGGCCTCACCTACGAGCAGTGCTTC. Encoded protein: CASSLPGLTYEQCF.

This clonotype came up many times. This sequence joins TRBV6-2 or TRBV6-3 and TRBJ1-4; D gene uncertain. The V end was cut by 6 bases, the J end by 3 bases, with 11 bases between. CDR3 length: 14 amino acids. Germline-derived CDR1 and CDR2 are MNHEY and SVGEGT. The CDR3, as DNA: TGTGCCAGCAGACGAGGAAACCCTAATGAAAAACTGTTTTTT. This encodes CASRRGNPNEKLFF.